Listed below are T cell receptor beta chains from one sample, sequenced in a study of blood T cell repertoires in COVID-19. TCRdb's table, derived via immunoSEQ multiplex PCR, lists solely in-frame clones and lacks some. The repertoire holds hundreds of thousands of clones, roughly 90% seen once, with around 13% in the top ten. Sequenced material: peripheral blood. Receptors originate from a woman aged 70-85 years with COVID-19, enrolled during active disease. Each CDR3 is given with its conserved first and last residue. Fields, in order: D gene, CDR3 length, V gene, clone size, J gene, CDR3 protein, CDR3 DNA. D genes are given only for firm matches. Clone size appears in some rows only: once, few, many, or a class for an expanded clone.

D gene: NA; CDR3 length: 14; V gene: TRBV4-3; clone size: NA; J gene: TRBJ1-2; CDR3 protein: CASSQDKGVYGYTF; CDR3 DNA: TGCGCCAGCAGCCAAGATAAGGGGGTGTATGGCTACACCTTC
D gene: NA; CDR3 length: 12; V gene: TRBV18; clone size: NA; J gene: TRBJ1-1; CDR3 protein: CASIFGSSEAFF; CDR3 DNA: TGTGCCAGCATATTTGGGAGTTCTGAAGCTTTCTTT
D gene: NA; CDR3 length: 16; V gene: TRBV5-1; clone size: NA; J gene: TRBJ1-1; CDR3 protein: CASSFGGGRSGTEAFF; CDR3 DNA: TGCGCCAGCAGCTTCGGCGGGGGGCGATCGGGCACTGAAGCTTTCTTT
D gene: TRBD1; CDR3 length: 13; V gene: TRBV24-1; clone size: NA; J gene: TRBJ1-2; CDR3 protein: CATSDLDRGGYTF; CDR3 DNA: TGTGCCACCAGTGATTTGGACAGGGGAGGCTACACCTTC
D gene: NA; CDR3 length: 15; V gene: TRBV19; clone size: NA; J gene: TRBJ2-1; CDR3 protein: CASSIEGAQYNEQFF; CDR3 DNA: TGTGCCAGTAGTATAGAAGGGGCCCAATACAATGAGCAGTTCTTC
D gene: NA; CDR3 length: 12; V gene: TRBV2; clone size: NA; J gene: TRBJ2-5; CDR3 protein: CASGGLKETQYF; CDR3 DNA: TGTGCCAGCGGGGGACTTAAAGAGACCCAGTACTTC
D gene: TRBD2; CDR3 length: 15; V gene: TRBV6-5; clone size: NA; J gene: TRBJ2-7; CDR3 protein: CASSYSYSGGYEQYF; CDR3 DNA: TGTGCCAGCAGTTACTCGTACAGCGGGGGGTACGAGCAGTACTTC
D gene: NA; CDR3 length: 14; V gene: TRBV10-2; clone size: NA; J gene: TRBJ2-5; CDR3 protein: CASGGTVGGETQYF; CDR3 DNA: TGCGCCAGCGGCGGGACAGTAGGAGGCGAGACCCAGTACTTC
D gene: TRBD2; CDR3 length: 15; V gene: TRBV4-1; clone size: NA; J gene: TRBJ2-7; CDR3 protein: CASSQGWTSRYEQYF; CDR3 DNA: TGCGCCAGCAGCCAAGGGTGGACTAGCCGCTACGAGCAGTACTTC
D gene: NA; CDR3 length: 11; V gene: TRBV29-1; clone size: NA; J gene: TRBJ1-1; CDR3 protein: CSVEENTEAFF; CDR3 DNA: TGCAGCGTGGAGGAGAACACTGAAGCTTTCTTT
D gene: NA; CDR3 length: 14; V gene: TRBV6-4; clone size: NA; J gene: TRBJ2-2; CDR3 protein: CASRQTGNTGELFF; CDR3 DNA: TGTGCCAGCAGGCAGACGGGTAACACCGGGGAGCTGTTTTTT
D gene: NA; CDR3 length: 13; V gene: TRBV2; clone size: few; J gene: TRBJ1-2; CDR3 protein: CASSVRLNYGYTF; CDR3 DNA: TGTGCCAGCAGTGTGAGGCTTAACTATGGCTACACCTTC
D gene: NA; CDR3 length: 14; V gene: TRBV27; clone size: NA; J gene: TRBJ1-4; CDR3 protein: CASSKDYRSEKLFF; CDR3 DNA: TGTGCCAGCAGTAAGGACTACAGGAGTGAAAAACTGTTTTTT
D gene: NA; CDR3 length: 11; V gene: TRBV28; clone size: few; J gene: TRBJ2-7; CDR3 protein: CASSHRYEQYF; CDR3 DNA: TGTGCCAGCAGCCATCGGTACGAGCAGTACTTC
D gene: NA; CDR3 length: 15; V gene: TRBV7-9; clone size: once; J gene: TRBJ1-1; CDR3 protein: CASSTLRDTNTEAFF; CDR3 DNA: TGTGCCAGCAGCACACTCCGGGACACGAACACTGAAGCTTTCTTT
D gene: NA; CDR3 length: 13; V gene: TRBV4-2; clone size: NA; J gene: TRBJ2-3; CDR3 protein: CASSQGPMITQYF; CDR3 DNA: TGTGCCAGCAGCCAAGGCCCTATGATAACGCAGTATTTT
D gene: NA; CDR3 length: 13; V gene: TRBV7-2; clone size: few; J gene: TRBJ1-1; CDR3 protein: CASTAGPNTEAFF; CDR3 DNA: TGTGCCAGCACAGCAGGGCCGAACACTGAAGCTTTCTTT
D gene: TRBD1; CDR3 length: 15; V gene: TRBV18; clone size: NA; J gene: TRBJ2-7; CDR3 protein: CASSRDRVGFYEQYF; CDR3 DNA: TGTGCCAGCTCACGAGACAGGGTAGGCTTCTACGAGCAGTACTTC
D gene: TRBD1; CDR3 length: 15; V gene: TRBV14; clone size: NA; J gene: TRBJ1-1; CDR3 protein: CASSPPPGQGAEAFF; CDR3 DNA: TGTGCCAGCAGCCCCCCCCCGGGACAGGGTGCTGAAGCTTTCTTT
D gene: NA; CDR3 length: 16; V gene: TRBV4-1; clone size: NA; J gene: TRBJ1-4; CDR3 protein: CASSQASGVTNEKLFF; CDR3 DNA: TGCGCCAGCAGCCAAGCGTCAGGGGTTACTAATGAAAAACTGTTTTTT
D gene: TRBD1; CDR3 length: 15; V gene: TRBV27; clone size: NA; J gene: TRBJ1-4; CDR3 protein: CASSSPGTGVMKLFF; CDR3 DNA: TGTGCCAGCAGTTCCCCCGGGACAGGGGTGATGAAACTGTTTTTT
D gene: NA; CDR3 length: 16; V gene: TRBV5-1; clone size: once; J gene: TRBJ2-2; CDR3 protein: CTSSYTRTENTGELFF; CDR3 DNA: TGCACCAGCAGCTATACCCGGACAGAAAACACCGGGGAGCTGTTTTTT
D gene: TRBD1; CDR3 length: 15; V gene: TRBV9; clone size: NA; J gene: TRBJ1-1; CDR3 protein: CASSVAQGADTEAFF; CDR3 DNA: TGTGCCAGCAGCGTAGCTCAGGGGGCAGACACTGAAGCTTTCTTT
D gene: NA; CDR3 length: 15; V gene: TRBV11-3; clone size: few; J gene: TRBJ2-2; CDR3 protein: CASSLDRGITGELFF; CDR3 DNA: TGTGCCAGCAGCTTAGACAGGGGAATCACCGGGGAGCTGTTTTTT
D gene: TRBD2; CDR3 length: 15; V gene: TRBV9; clone size: once; J gene: TRBJ2-7; CDR3 protein: CASSVGLAGSYEQYF; CDR3 DNA: TGTGCCAGCAGCGTGGGACTAGCGGGGTCATACGAGCAGTACTTC
D gene: TRBD2; CDR3 length: 15; V gene: TRBV5-1; clone size: NA; J gene: TRBJ2-3; CDR3 protein: CASSQGLVSADTQYF; CDR3 DNA: TGCGCCAGCAGCCAGGGACTAGTAAGTGCAGATACGCAGTATTTT